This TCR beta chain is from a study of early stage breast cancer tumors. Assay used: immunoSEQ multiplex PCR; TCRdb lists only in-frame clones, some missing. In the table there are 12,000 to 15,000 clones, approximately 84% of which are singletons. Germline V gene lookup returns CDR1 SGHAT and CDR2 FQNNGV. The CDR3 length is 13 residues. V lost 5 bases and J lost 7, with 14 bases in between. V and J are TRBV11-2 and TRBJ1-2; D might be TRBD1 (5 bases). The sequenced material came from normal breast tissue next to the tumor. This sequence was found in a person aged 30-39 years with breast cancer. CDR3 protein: CASSPDIQGGYTF. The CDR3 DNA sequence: TGTGCCAGCAGCCCGGACATACAAGGTGGCTACACCTTC.